The present entry profiles one T cell receptor beta chain with its context. Its antigen is as yet unknown. This sample is drawn from a study of shared clonotypes between healthy human individuals. Overall study findings and caveats: Approximately 4.6% of naive CD4 clonotypes were common to several donors. Naive subsets, compared against memory subsets, generally had larger estimated richness values.

In the sorted-subset replicate PCRs, around 220 ng DNA, some 30,000 T cell genomes, was used. Produced via immunoSEQ multiplex PCR; TCRdb's table is partial and in-frame only. The sample shows some 2,100,000 clones, approximately 96% of them seen only once. Trimming left V 6 bases short and J 8 bases short, with 15 bases between. Germline V gene sequence: CDR1 SGHRS, CDR2 YFSETQ. This CDR3 region has 13 residues. This chain connects TRBV5-1 to TRBJ2-1, with D perhaps matching TRBD2 (6 bases). Material for sequencing was naive CD4+ T cells sorted from blood. The subset denotes: CD45RA+ positively selected. The TCR comes from a man younger than 30 in good health. The CDR3 DNA reads TGCGCCAGCACTCTTGGGGAGCGGGATGAGCAGTTCTTC. It yields the protein CASTLGERDEQFF. Combining the CDR3 with reference TRBV5-1 and TRBJ2-1 gives the whole variable domain KAGVTQTPRYLIKTRGQQVTLSCSPISGHRSVSWYQQTPGQGLQFLFEYFSETQRNKGNFPGRFSGRQFSNSRSEMNVSTLELGDSALYLCASTLGERDEQFFGPGTRLTVL.